This T cell receptor (beta chain) was documented in a study of cytomegalovirus exposure and HLA in healthy donors. Regarding the study as a whole: Previous analysis showed most TCR beta V segments were productive about 90% or about 30% of the time.

It was with 60 Vbeta and 13 Jbeta primers that the PCR ran. Sequencing was performed with immunoSEQ multiplex PCR; in TCRdb, only in-frame clones are kept and a portion is missing. This sample yields roughly 180,000 clones, of which approximately 84% are seen a single time; around 4.9% belongs to the top ten. Details on this clone: Its matching antigen is unknown.

Germline V CDR1 and CDR2: GTSNPN, SVGIG (reference sequence). V was clipped by 0 bases and J by 8 bases; unmatched bases: 7. CDR3 length: 16 amino acids. The chain combines TRBV30 with TRBJ2-1; 13 positions match TRBD2. This TCR derives from a girl between 5 and 17 years old in good health and CMV-seropositive. Sequencing was performed on PBMCs. CDR3 sequence: CAWSVELAGGPDEQFF. CDR3 in DNA: TGTGCCTGGAGTGTAGAACTAGCGGGGGGGCCGGATGAGCAGTTCTTC.